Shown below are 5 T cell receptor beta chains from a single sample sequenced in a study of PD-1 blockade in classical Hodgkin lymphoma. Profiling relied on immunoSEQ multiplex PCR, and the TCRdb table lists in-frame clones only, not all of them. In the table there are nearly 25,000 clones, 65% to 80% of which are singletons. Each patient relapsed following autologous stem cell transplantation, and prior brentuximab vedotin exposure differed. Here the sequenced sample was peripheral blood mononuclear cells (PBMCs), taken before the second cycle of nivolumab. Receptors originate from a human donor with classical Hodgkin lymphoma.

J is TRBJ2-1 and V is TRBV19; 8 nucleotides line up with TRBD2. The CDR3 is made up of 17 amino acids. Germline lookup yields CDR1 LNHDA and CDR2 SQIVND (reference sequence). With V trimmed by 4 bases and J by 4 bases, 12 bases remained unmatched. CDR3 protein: CASSKTSAPGTYNEQFF. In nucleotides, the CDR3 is TGTGCCAGTAGTAAGACTAGCGCCCCTGGGACTTACAATGAGCAGTTCTTC.

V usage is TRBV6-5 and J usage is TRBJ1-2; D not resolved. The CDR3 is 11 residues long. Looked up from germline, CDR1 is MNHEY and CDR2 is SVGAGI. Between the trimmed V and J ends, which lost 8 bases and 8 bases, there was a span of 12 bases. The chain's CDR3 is CASRAPEGYTF. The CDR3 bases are TGTGCCAGCCGGGCTCCTGAGGGCTACACCTTC.

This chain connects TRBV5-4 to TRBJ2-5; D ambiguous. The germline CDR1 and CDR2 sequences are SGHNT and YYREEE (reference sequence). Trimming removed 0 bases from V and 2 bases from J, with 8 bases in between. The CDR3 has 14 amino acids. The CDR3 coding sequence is TGTGCCAGCAGCTTGGGGGCCAGTCAAGAGACCCAGTACTTC. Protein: CASSLGASQETQYF.

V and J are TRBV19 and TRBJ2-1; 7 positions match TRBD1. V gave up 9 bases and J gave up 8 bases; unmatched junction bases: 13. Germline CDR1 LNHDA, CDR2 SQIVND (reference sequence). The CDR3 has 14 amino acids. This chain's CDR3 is CASKTWTGTDEQFF. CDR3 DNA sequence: TGTGCCAGCAAGACTTGGACAGGAACCGATGAGCAGTTCTTC.

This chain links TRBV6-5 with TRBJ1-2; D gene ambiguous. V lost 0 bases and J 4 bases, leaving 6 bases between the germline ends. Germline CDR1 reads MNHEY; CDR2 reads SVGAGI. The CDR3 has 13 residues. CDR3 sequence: CASSYSRTYGYTF. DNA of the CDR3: TGTGCCAGCAGTTACTCGCGGACCTATGGCTACACCTTC.